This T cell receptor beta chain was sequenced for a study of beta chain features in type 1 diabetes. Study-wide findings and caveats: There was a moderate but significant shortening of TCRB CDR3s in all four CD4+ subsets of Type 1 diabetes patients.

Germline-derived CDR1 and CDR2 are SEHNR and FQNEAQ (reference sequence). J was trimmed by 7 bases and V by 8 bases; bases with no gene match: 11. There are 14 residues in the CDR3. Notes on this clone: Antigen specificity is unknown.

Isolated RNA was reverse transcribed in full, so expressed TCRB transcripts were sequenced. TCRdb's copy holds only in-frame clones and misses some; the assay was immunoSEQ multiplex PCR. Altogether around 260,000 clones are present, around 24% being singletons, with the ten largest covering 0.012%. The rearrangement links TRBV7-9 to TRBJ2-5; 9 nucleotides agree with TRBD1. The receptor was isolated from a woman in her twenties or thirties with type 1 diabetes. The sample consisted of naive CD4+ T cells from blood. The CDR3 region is CASGRGQGLGTQYF. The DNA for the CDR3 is TGTGCCAGCGGTCGGGGACAGGGACTCGGGACCCAGTACTTC.